The source of this T cell receptor beta chain is a study of blood T cells in healthy people across ages. Findings of the study overall: A strong correlation was seen between TCR beta diversity and naive T cell percentage.

A J-beta primer mix and a sample-barcoded 5' primer were used in a second PCR of roughly 6 to 11 cycles. TCRdb called the 5' RACE reads again in MiXCR, with one record for every CDR3 protein. The sample records approximately 730,000 distinct CDR3 sequences, roughly 41% being singletons. CDR3 length equals 11 residues. Germline CDR1 reads SGHRS; CDR2 reads YFSETQ. V shed 4 bases and J shed 7 bases, with 6 bases lying between them. With regard to this clonotype: Its antigen is not known.

Input material: blood. This chain connects TRBV5-1 to TRBJ2-1; D remains unclear. The receptor was derived from a woman aged 60-75 years in good health. CDR3 region: CASSVLNEQFF. CDR3 in DNA: TGCGCCAGCAGCGTTTTGAATGAGCAGTTCTTC.